Listed below are T cell receptor beta chains from one sample, sequenced in a study of radiotherapy plus CTLA-4 blockade in lung cancer. Here immunoSEQ multiplex PCR was the method, and the copy in TCRdb shows in-frame clones only, minus some. This sample carries around 99,000 clones, 88% of them seen once, and the ten largest clones take 4.9%. The sample consisted of peripheral blood, taken from a patient treated with radiotherapy plus ipilimumab. The receptors stem from a human donor with non-small cell lung cancer that progressed on radiotherapy plus ipilimumab. Each CDR3 is given with its conserved first and last residue. Fields, in order: V gene, D gene, J gene, CDR3 protein, CDR3 DNA. A D gene is named only where the DNA matches it firmly.

>TRBV6-5|TRBD1|TRBJ2-3
CASGQGTVTDTQYF
TGTGCCAGCGGACAGGGGACAGTCACAGATACGCAGTATTTT
>TRBV11-3|TRBD1|TRBJ1-1
CASGTGGRTEAFF
TGTGCCAGCGGGACAGGGGGCCGCACTGAAGCTTTCTTT
>TRBV30|TRBD1|TRBJ2-7
CAWRDNRGRNEQYF
TGTGCCTGGAGAGATAACAGGGGACGGAACGAGCAGTACTTC
>TRBV2|TRBD2|TRBJ2-2
CASRAGLRSGELFF
TGTGCCAGCAGAGCGGGGCTTAGGTCCGGGGAGCTGTTTTTT
>TRBV28|TRBD2|TRBJ2-3
CASSLLAGVGTDTQYF
TGTGCCAGCAGTTTATTGGCGGGAGTGGGGACAGATACGCAGTATTTT
>TRBV6-5|TRBD2|TRBJ2-1
CASSYSILAGGNEQFF
TGTGCCAGCAGTTACTCGATACTAGCGGGAGGCAATGAGCAGTTCTTC
>TRBV13|.|TRBJ2-5
CASSLNQETQYF
TGTGCCAGCAGCTTAAACCAAGAGACCCAGTACTTC
>TRBV9|.|TRBJ2-5
CASSARGGSGGIGETQYF
TGTGCCAGCAGCGCGAGGGGTGGTTCAGGGGGGATTGGAGAGACCCAGTACTTC
>TRBV19|.|TRBJ2-7
CASSIGSTYEQYF
TGTGCCAGTAGTATTGGCAGTACCTACGAGCAGTACTTC
>TRBV7-3|.|TRBJ1-1
CASSTKGGSTEAFF
TGTGCCAGCAGCACAAAAGGGGGGAGCACTGAAGCTTTCTTT
>TRBV19|TRBD2|TRBJ2-7
CASSPSGRGAYEQYF
TGTGCCAGTAGCCCCAGCGGGAGGGGAGCCTACGAGCAGTACTTC
>TRBV18|.|TRBJ2-7
CASSPGGADYEQYF
TGTGCCAGCTCACCAGGCGGGGCAGACTACGAGCAGTACTTC
>TRBV9|.|TRBJ2-5
CASSVGLAEIQETQYF
TGTGCCAGCAGCGTAGGATTAGCGGAGATCCAAGAGACCCAGTACTTC
>TRBV5-1|.|TRBJ2-5
CASSLAGRGRDETQYF
TGCGCCAGCAGCTTGGCAGGCAGGGGCCGGGATGAGACCCAGTACTTC
>TRBV27|TRBD1|TRBJ2-3
CASSLRGQGGRDTQYF
TGTGCCAGCAGTTTAAGGGGACAGGGGGGAAGAGATACGCAGTATTTT
>TRBV27|TRBD2|TRBJ2-1
CASISGRAPAYNEQFF
TGTGCCAGCATTAGCGGGAGGGCCCCCGCCTACAATGAGCAGTTCTTC
>TRBV27|.|TRBJ1-1
CASSLRGVATEAFF
TGTGCCAGCAGTTTACGAGGGGTAGCAACTGAAGCTTTCTTT
>TRBV27|TRBD2|TRBJ2-2
CASSLGTSGNTGELFF
TGTGCCAGCAGTTTAGGGACTAGCGGGAACACCGGGGAGCTGTTTTTT